The rows below give T cell receptor beta chains drawn from one sample of a study of blood T cell repertoires in COVID-19. TCRdb's table, derived via immunoSEQ multiplex PCR, lists solely in-frame clones and lacks some. This table holds around 150,000 clones, about 75% found once. Sequencing was performed on PBMCs or T cells enriched from blood (not recorded which). The receptors derive from a woman aged 45-65 years who had recovered from COVID-19. CDR3s include the opening cysteine and the closing phenylalanine or tryptophan. D genes are given only for firm matches. Not all rows give a size; the values are once, few, many and, for expanded clones, a class.

abundance	v_gene	j_gene	d_gene	CDR3nt	CDR3aa
few	TRBV29-1	TRBJ1-1	TRBD1	TGCAGCGTTCGGGTAGGGGGCAACACTGAAGCTTTCTTT	CSVRVGGNTEAFF
few	TRBV6-5	TRBJ1-3	TRBD1	TGTGCCAGCAGGGAGCAGGGGGCGTTTGGAAACACCATATATTTT	CASREQGAFGNTIYF
-	TRBV7-8	TRBJ1-1	TRBD1	TGTGCCAGCATTACGATGACAGGGGGAGTGGCTTTCTTT	CASITMTGGVAFF
-	TRBV7-3	TRBJ2-7	-	TGTGCCAGCAGCTTACTGGAGGCCCCCTACGAGCAGTACTTC	CASSLLEAPYEQYF
-	TRBV4-2	TRBJ1-5	-	TGTGCCAGCAGCCAGTGGACAGACAGCAATCAGCCCCAGCATTTT	CASSQWTDSNQPQHF
-	TRBV27	TRBJ2-7	TRBD1	TGTGCCAGCAGCCGGGGCCGGGACAGATCCTACGAGCAGTACTTC	CASSRGRDRSYEQYF
-	TRBV18	TRBJ2-1	-	TGTGCCAGCTCACCACGGGCCCAGGGTGGCTACAATGAGCAGTTCTTC	CASSPRAQGGYNEQFF
-	TRBV3-1/TRBV3-2	TRBJ2-3	-	TGTGCCAGCAGCCTTCTAGGGGAAAGCACAGATACGCAGTATTTT	CASSLLGESTDTQYF
-	TRBV2	TRBJ1-1	TRBD1	TGTGCCAGCAGTGACCTTAGGACAGGGACTGAAGCTTTCTTT	CASSDLRTGTEAFF
-	TRBV7-3	TRBJ1-2	-	TGTGCCAGCAGCATTACAGGGTCTCCCTATGGCTACACCTTC	CASSITGSPYGYTF
few	TRBV5-1	TRBJ2-1	TRBD2	TGCGCCAGCAGCTTGATCGCGGGAGAAGATGAGCAGTTCTTC	CASSLIAGEDEQFF
-	TRBV27	TRBJ2-1	TRBD2	TGTGCCAGCAGCTTAGCGGGGGACTCGTGGTACAATGAGCAGTTCTTC	CASSLAGDSWYNEQFF
-	TRBV7-2	TRBJ2-7	-	TGTGCCAGCAGCCTCGGACTTGTATACGAGCAGTACTTC	CASSLGLVYEQYF
-	TRBV6-5	TRBJ1-2	-	TGTGCCAGCAGTACTTCCAGGGGTGAGGGCTACACCTTC	CASSTSRGEGYTF
once	TRBV19	TRBJ1-1	TRBD1	TGTGCCAGTAGTATATGGACAGGGGGCACTGAAGCTTTCTTT	CASSIWTGGTEAFF
-	TRBV6-5	TRBJ1-1	-	TGTGCCAGCACCAGTTGGGCACACGGGGACACTGAAGCTTTCTTT	CASTSWAHGDTEAFF
-	TRBV5-6	TRBJ1-1	-	TGTGCCAGCGGGCGAGCTATGAACACTGAAGCTTTCTTT	CASGRAMNTEAFF
-	TRBV19	TRBJ1-2	TRBD1	TGTGCCAGTAGTATGGGGACAGGGTATGGCTACACCTTC	CASSMGTGYGYTF
-	TRBV21-1	TRBJ1-2	-	TGTGCCAGCCAACCGGGACAGGGGGCGGTTGGCTACACCTTC	CASQPGQGAVGYTF
-	TRBV3-1/TRBV3-2	TRBJ2-2	-	TGTGCCAGCAGCCACAGGAGGGCGGCCGGGGAGCTGTTTTTT	CASSHRRAAGELFF
-	TRBV5-1	TRBJ2-7	TRBD1	TGCGCCAGCAGCTTGGGCAATCGGACAGGAACTACCTACGAGCAGTACTTC	CASSLGNRTGTTYEQYF
-	TRBV30	TRBJ1-1	-	TGTGCCTGGAGCTCCGGGAAAACTGAAGCTTTCTTT	CAWSSGKTEAFF
-	TRBV9	TRBJ2-1	TRBD2	TGTGCCAGCAGCGATAATCCTAGCGGGAGCTCCTACAATGAGCAGTTCTTC	CASSDNPSGSSYNEQFF
-	TRBV5-1	TRBJ2-7	-	TGCGCCAGCAGCTTGGTGGGAAGGGGATCCTACGAGCAGTACTTC	CASSLVGRGSYEQYF
-	TRBV5-1	TRBJ1-2	-	TGCGCCAGCAGCTTTATGGCGGAGACCTATGGCTACACCTTC	CASSFMAETYGYTF
-	TRBV7-3	TRBJ2-7	TRBD2	TGTGCCAGCAGCTTACTAGCGGGAGGCTCCTACGAGCAGTACTTC	CASSLLAGGSYEQYF
once	TRBV13	TRBJ2-5	TRBD2	TGTGCCAGCAGCTCCGGACTAGCGGGGGGCCAAGAGACCCAGTACTTC	CASSSGLAGGQETQYF
-	TRBV6-5	TRBJ2-5	-	TGTGCCAGCAGGCTATCGTTCCAAGAGACCCAGTACTTC	CASRLSFQETQYF
-	TRBV5-5	TRBJ1-2	TRBD1	TGTGCCAGCAGCTTCCGGACAGGCGTCTCAAACTATGGCTACACCTTC	CASSFRTGVSNYGYTF
-	TRBV14	TRBJ1-1	-	TGTGCCAGCAGCCAAGAACGGTTCACTGAAGCTTTCTTT	CASSQERFTEAFF
once	TRBV4-1	TRBJ1-1	TRBD1	TGCGCCAGCAGCTCTCGGACAGGGGCGGTGAACACTGAAGCTTTCTTT	CASSSRTGAVNTEAFF
-	TRBV2	TRBJ2-5	-	TGTGCCAGCAGTGAAGCGCTTAGCACAGAGACCCAGTACTTC	CASSEALSTETQYF
-	TRBV5-1	TRBJ1-6	-	TGCGCCAGCAGTGGGAAGGGGAATTCACCCCTCCACTTT	CASSGKGNSPLHF
-	TRBV19	TRBJ2-7	TRBD1	TGTGCCAGTAGTATTAGGCCGGGACAGGCCGAGCAGTACTTC	CASSIRPGQAEQYF
-	TRBV3-1/TRBV3-2	TRBJ2-3	TRBD2	TGTGCCAGCAGCCCTTTCGGGGGGGCGAGCACAGATACGCAGTATTTT	CASSPFGGASTDTQYF
-	TRBV7-2	TRBJ1-4	TRBD1	TGTGCCAGCAGCTTAGCGCAAGGGTCGGCAGGGGGAGAAAAACTGTTTTTT	CASSLAQGSAGGEKLFF
-	TRBV7-9	TRBJ1-2	-	TGTGCCAGCAGCCTGGGAGCTAACTATGGCTACACCTTC	CASSLGANYGYTF
-	TRBV30	TRBJ1-6	-	TGTGCCTGGACAGGGGTGATGTTAAATTCACCCCTCCACTTT	CAWTGVMLNSPLHF
-	TRBV9	TRBJ2-3	-	TGTGCCAGCAGCGTAGAACTAACCACAGATACGCAGTATTTT	CASSVELTTDTQYF
-	TRBV4-1	TRBJ1-3	-	TGCGCCAGCAGCCAAGATCGGGACTCCCCCGCGGGAAACACCATATATTTT	CASSQDRDSPAGNTIYF
-	TRBV5-1	TRBJ2-1	TRBD2	TGCGCCAGCAGCTTGGAGGTGGTGACCGGACTAGCGGAGGACAATGAGCAGTTCTTC	CASSLEVVTGLAEDNEQFF
once	TRBV10-3	TRBJ1-6	TRBD1	TGTGCCATCCGACAGGGGGACAATTCACCCCTCCACTTT	CAIRQGDNSPLHF
-	TRBV9	TRBJ1-1	-	TGTGCCAGCAGCGAGGGCAAGGGGGTAGCTTTCTTT	CASSEGKGVAFF
-	TRBV3-1/TRBV3-2	TRBJ1-2	-	TGTGCCAGCAGGTCGGACTATGGCTACACCTTC	CASRSDYGYTF
-	TRBV19	TRBJ1-1	-	TGTGCCAGTAGTCGACGAGGGCTTGAAGCTTTCTTT	CASSRRGLEAFF
-	TRBV28	TRBJ1-1	-	TGTGCCAGCAGCCGGGGGGGGTTGAGCACTGAAGCTTTCTTT	CASSRGGLSTEAFF
few	TRBV7-9	TRBJ2-7	TRBD2	TGTGCCAGCAGCCAAACTAGCGGCTACGAGCAGTACTTC	CASSQTSGYEQYF
-	TRBV3-1/TRBV3-2	TRBJ2-2	TRBD1	TGTGCCAGCAGCCAAGATAGGGGCAGGGGGAAAACCGGGGAGCTGTTTTTT	CASSQDRGRGKTGELFF
-	TRBV7-3	TRBJ2-2	TRBD2	TGTGCCAGCAGCTCTAGCGGGAGGAGCACCGGGGAGCTGTTTTTT	CASSSSGRSTGELFF
-	TRBV5-4	TRBJ1-5	TRBD1	TGTGCCAGCAGCTTGCAGGGGGCAGGCAATCAGCCCCAGCATTTT	CASSLQGAGNQPQHF
-	TRBV18	TRBJ1-1	TRBD1	TGTGCCAGCTCACCGTTGAGGGGACAGGGCAACACTGAAGCTTTCTTT	CASSPLRGQGNTEAFF
-	TRBV3-1/TRBV3-2	TRBJ2-1	-	TGTGCCAGCAGCCAAGAACCCGGTAGCGGTAAAATCCACAATGAGCAGTTCTTC	CASSQEPGSGKIHNEQFF
-	TRBV24-1	TRBJ2-7	-	TGTGCCACCAGTGAGGGCCCCTTGGAGCAGTACTTC	CATSEGPLEQYF
-	TRBV12-3/TRBV12-4	TRBJ1-1	-	TGTGCCAGCAGCCCAGGTTACACTGAAGCTTTCTTT	CASSPGYTEAFF